This T cell receptor (beta chain) is from a study of blood T cell repertoires in COVID-19. Overall study context: PBMCs, B-cell-depleted T cells, or T cells provided the cDNA or gDNA that made up the material.

CDR3 length: 15 residues. Trimming left V 0 bases short and J 11 bases short, with 17 bases between. CDR1 and CDR2 from the germline V gene are MNHNS and SASEGT. Methods used by the authors: Amplified reference gene primers provided the basis for estimating nucleated cell counts. Repertoires were generated with immunoSEQ multiplex PCR, while TCRdb's copy carries only in-frame clones and drops some. The V and J calls and clone size are taken from that table; D and trimming were inferred from the DNA. In the table there are 55,000 to 95,000 clones, about 84% of which are singletons. The receptor's source is a woman aged 55-69 years with acute or convalescent COVID-19. This sequence joins TRBV6-1 and TRBJ1-3; D is unclear. Sequencing was done on a sample of peripheral blood. CDR3 protein: CASSEAATLVAAIYF. Here the CDR3 DNA reads TGTGCCAGCAGTGAAGCGGCGACCCTAGTGGCGGCCATATATTTT.